Listed below are T cell receptor beta chains from one sample, sequenced in a study of blood T cell repertoires in COVID-19. The protocol was immunoSEQ multiplex PCR, while the TCRdb copy is restricted to in-frame clones and leaves out a portion. The repertoire holds 84,000 or so clones, 80% to 95% seen once, with 6.3% in the top ten. Sequenced: peripheral blood. The receptors stem from a woman aged 55-75 years with active COVID-19. Each CDR3 is given with its conserved first and last residue. Each record gives: clone size, J gene, D gene, V gene, CDR3 DNA, CDR3 protein. A D gene is named only where the DNA matches it firmly. Expanded clones are given a class, and other clones once, few, many or no size at all.

>-|TRBJ1-1|-|TRBV2
TGTGCCAGCAGGGAGGCCGTGAGTGAAGCTTTCTTT
CASREAVSEAFF
>-|TRBJ2-3|TRBD1|TRBV24-1
TGTGCCACCAGTGATGCCAACAGGGGACAAGCCACAGATACGCAGTATTTT
CATSDANRGQATDTQYF
>-|TRBJ1-1|TRBD1|TRBV5-1
TGCGCCAGCAGCTTCCGGGAGGGAGGGGGCGATGAAGCTTTCTTT
CASSFREGGGDEAFF
>-|TRBJ1-2|-|TRBV29-1
TGCAGCGTTGTGGACGGGATTTATGGCTACACCTTC
CSVVDGIYGYTF
>-|TRBJ1-2|TRBD1|TRBV4-1
TGCGCCAGCAGCCAAGATTGGACAGGGCGGGCCTATGGCTACACCTTC
CASSQDWTGRAYGYTF
>-|TRBJ2-3|-|TRBV7-8
TGTGCCAGCAGCCCCGGGGGCACAGATACGCAGTATTTT
CASSPGGTDTQYF
>once|TRBJ2-7|TRBD1|TRBV7-3
TGTGCCAGCAGCTTCGGGGACAGGGTCTCCTACGAGCAGTACTTC
CASSFGDRVSYEQYF
>once|TRBJ2-7|-|TRBV2
TGTGCCAGCAGTGAGGCCACAGGAACCTACGAGCAGTACTTC
CASSEATGTYEQYF
>-|TRBJ2-7|-|TRBV5-5
TGTGCCAGCAGCTTGGCGGGGGACTGGTCCTACGAGCAGTACTTC
CASSLAGDWSYEQYF
>-|TRBJ1-5|TRBD1|TRBV11-2
TGTGCCAGCAGCTCGGACAGGGCAACTCAGCCCCAGCATTTT
CASSSDRATQPQHF
>-|TRBJ1-5|-|TRBV7-9
TGTGCCAGTGGGGACTCTCAGCCCCAGCATTTT
CASGDSQPQHF
>-|TRBJ2-7|-|TRBV28
TGTGCCAGCAGTTCCCTTCGGGCCTACGAGCAGTACTTC
CASSSLRAYEQYF
>-|TRBJ2-3|-|TRBV25-1
TGTGCCAGCAGTTTCGGGGGAGATACGCAGTATTTT
CASSFGGDTQYF
>-|TRBJ2-7|-|TRBV4-3
TGCGCCAGCAGCCAATTGGTGGGAACGGGAACCTACGAGCAGTACTTC
CASSQLVGTGTYEQYF
>-|TRBJ2-1|TRBD2|TRBV7-9
TGTGCCAGCAGCCCCCGGGCGGGAGAACTCCTCAATGAGCAGTTCTTC
CASSPRAGELLNEQFF
>-|TRBJ1-2|-|TRBV12-2
TGTGCAAGTCGCCGGGGTGACTATGGCTACACCTTC
CASRRGDYGYTF
>-|TRBJ1-4|TRBD1|TRBV2
TGTGCCAGCAGAAGGACAGGGACCCTTCCAACTAATGAAAAACTGTTTTTT
CASRRTGTLPTNEKLFF
>-|TRBJ1-2|TRBD1|TRBV18
TGTGCCAGCTCACAAGGTTCCGAGGGACAGGGCAAGTATGGCTACACCTTC
CASSQGSEGQGKYGYTF
>-|TRBJ1-1|TRBD1|TRBV5-4
TGTGCCAGCAGTCCGACAGGGGCGGCTACTGAAGCTTTCTTT
CASSPTGAATEAFF
>-|TRBJ2-1|TRBD2|TRBV19
TGTGCCAGCCGAGAGGGACTAGCGGGGAGTGCTGAGCAGTTCTTC
CASREGLAGSAEQFF
>-|TRBJ2-7|TRBD2|TRBV12-3/TRBV12-4
TGTGCCAGCACGGGAGGGGGCTACGAGCAGTACTTC
CASTGGGYEQYF
>few|TRBJ1-2|-|TRBV5-1
TGCGCCAGCAGCTTGACAGGGAGTGACTATGGCTACACCTTC
CASSLTGSDYGYTF
>-|TRBJ1-6|-|TRBV7-2
TGTGCCAGCAGCTTACGGTTTCGGACAGCGCATGGTTCACCCCTCCACTTT
CASSLRFRTAHGSPLHF
>-|TRBJ1-2|-|TRBV12-3/TRBV12-4
TGTGCCAGCAGTCCACTACAAAGGGGCTACACCTTC
CASSPLQRGYTF
>-|TRBJ1-2|-|TRBV6-6
TGTGCCAGCAGTACCGGGAACTATGGCTACACCTTC
CASSTGNYGYTF
>-|TRBJ2-3|TRBD2|TRBV18
TGTGCCAGCTCACCGACTAGCGGGGGCCGCACAGATACGCAGTATTTT
CASSPTSGGRTDTQYF
>-|TRBJ2-7|-|TRBV7-2
TGTGCCAGCAGCTTATCAGCAGGGGCGGTCGAGCAGTACTTC
CASSLSAGAVEQYF
>-|TRBJ2-3|-|TRBV27
TGTGCCAGCAAGCGGAGGGGCACAGATACGCAGTATTTT
CASKRRGTDTQYF
>-|TRBJ1-4|-|TRBV6-6
TGTGCCAGCACCGGGCGGGGAGGTGAAAAACTGTTTTTT
CASTGRGGEKLFF
>-|TRBJ2-1|TRBD1|TRBV29-1
TGCAGCGTTGAAAGGGGGACAGCTAGCTCCTACAATGAGCAGTTCTTC
CSVERGTASSYNEQFF
>-|TRBJ2-3|TRBD2|TRBV6-1
TGTGCCAGCAGTGATGGGGGGGTTACGCAGTATTTT
CASSDGGVTQYF
>-|TRBJ1-5|-|TRBV5-1
TGCGCCAGCAGCCCACCCCCAAGGGACAAGCCCCAGCATTTT
CASSPPPRDKPQHF
>-|TRBJ2-1|-|TRBV19
TGTGCCAGTACCGACAGATACAATGAGCAGTTCTTC
CASTDRYNEQFF
>-|TRBJ2-7|TRBD1|TRBV24-1
TGTGCCACCAGTGATTCGGGGACAGGGGAGCCCTACGAGCAGTACTTC
CATSDSGTGEPYEQYF
>-|TRBJ2-2|-|TRBV5-1
TGCGCCAGCAGCGCCCTCGAGAGAGGTAACACCGGGGAGCTGTTTTTT
CASSALERGNTGELFF
>-|TRBJ2-7|-|TRBV29-1
TGCAGCGTTGATTTGGGGAGCTCCTACGAGCAGTACTTC
CSVDLGSSYEQYF
>-|TRBJ2-1|-|TRBV4-1
TGCGCCAGCAGCCGAGACCCTGGCGGCTCCTACAATGAGCAGTTCTTC
CASSRDPGGSYNEQFF
>-|TRBJ1-3|-|TRBV5-5
TGTGCCAGCAGCCTCACGGGGGTACCTGGAAACACCATATATTTT
CASSLTGVPGNTIYF
>once|TRBJ1-1|-|TRBV29-1
TGCAGCGTAACGTTTACCCAGGAAGCTTTCTTT
CSVTFTQEAFF
>-|TRBJ2-1|TRBD2|TRBV3-1/TRBV3-2
TGTGCCAGCAGCCAAGAATATGGACTAGCGGGAGACAATGAGCAGTTCTTC
CASSQEYGLAGDNEQFF
>-|TRBJ2-4|TRBD2|TRBV11-2
TGTGCCAGCAGCAAGGGACTAGCGGCAGTTCAGTACTTC
CASSKGLAAVQYF
>-|TRBJ2-7|-|TRBV18
TGTGCCAGCTCACCCCCGAACAGGGCCTCCTACGAGCAGTACTTC
CASSPPNRASYEQYF
>-|TRBJ2-7|TRBD1|TRBV7-2
TGTGCCAGCAGCTCCCGACAGGGAATCTACGAGCAGTACTTC
CASSSRQGIYEQYF
>-|TRBJ1-2|-|TRBV5-4
TGTGCCAGCAGTTCCACAGGGAGCTATGGCTACACCTTC
CASSSTGSYGYTF